The next 19 T cell receptor beta chains were all read from a single sample in a study of CD8 T cells in ankylosing spondylitis. TCRdb reprocessed the 5' RACE reads with MiXCR, giving one entry per CDR3 protein. Of about 250,000 distinct CDR3 sequences in the sample, roughly 25% are singletons; the top ten hold approximately 0.61%. Sequencing was done on a sample of blood, either unsorted or a sorted T cell fraction (not recorded which). Receptors originate from a male donor with ankylosing spondylitis or in good health (not recorded which).

This clonotype was observed a handful of times. The chain employs TRBV29-1 and TRBJ2-7, with TRBD1 matching over 12 bases. Germline V gene data show CDR1 as SQVTM and CDR2 as ANQGSEA. With V trimmed by 6 bases and J by 5 bases, 5 bases remained unmatched. The CDR3 totals 13 residues. CDR3 amino acids: CSVLGTGGHEQYF. DNA of the CDR3: TGCAGCGTGTTGGGGACAGGGGGCCACGAGCAGTACTTC.

About this clonotype itself: A clone one base away is much larger, so this may be a read error. The chain carries TRBV7-2 and TRBJ2-5; D call uncertain. Germline V gives CDR1 SGHTA, CDR2 FQGNSA. Deletions cut 3 bases from V and 1 base from J, with 6 bases between. The CDR3 runs to 13 residues. CDR3 coding DNA: TGTGCCAGCAGCTTTGCCCCCCAAGAGACCCAGTACTTC. Amino acids: CASSFAPQETQYF.

The rearrangement links TRBV20-1 to TRBJ1-1; no definite D call. V lost 5 bases and J 0 bases, leaving 13 bases between the germline ends. The CDR3 length is 14 residues. CDR1 is DFQATT, CDR2 SNEGSKA, per germline (reference sequence). The CDR3 DNA sequence: TGCAGTGCTGTAAAAACAGCCATGAACACTGAAGCTTTCTTT. Protein product: CSAVKTAMNTEAFF.

This clonotype was found a few times. V usage is TRBV5-5 and J usage is TRBJ2-1; D unclear. V lost 4 bases to trimming and J lost 0 bases, with 11 bases between them. The CDR3 contains 15 residues. CDR1 and CDR2 (germline): SGHKS, YYEKEE (reference sequence). The CDR3, as DNA: TGTGCCAGCAGCACCCAGAGGAGCTCCTACAATGAGCAGTTCTTC. Its protein is CASSTQRSSYNEQFF.

The chain uses TRBV11-2 and TRBJ2-7, with D tentatively TRBD2 (6 bases). CDR1 and CDR2 (germline): SGHAT, FQNNGV. This CDR3 is 14 amino acids long. The V and J ends lost 6 bases and 4 bases respectively, with 16 bases between them. The CDR3 here is CASRAVGGTYEQYF. The CDR3 bases are TGTGCCAGCAGGGCTGTGGGGGGTACATACGAGCAGTACTTC.

The V call is TRBV9, the J call TRBJ2-7; the D is unclear. The CDR3 sequence is 14 residues long. V lost 4 bases to trimming and J lost 0 bases, with 11 bases between them. Germline values: CDR1 SGDLS, CDR2 YYNGEE. CDR3 nucleotide sequence: TGTGCCAGCAGCCCTGGTCCCTACTCCTACGAGCAGTACTTC. Its translation is CASSPGPYSYEQYF.

The chain has TRBV2 and TRBJ2-1, with a tentative D call TRBD1 (5 bases). V was cut by 7 bases and J by 5 bases, with 12 bases left in between. Germline V gene data show CDR1 as SNHLY and CDR2 as FYNNEI. This CDR3 comprises 13 residues. The CDR3, as DNA: TGTGCCAGCAAAAGAACGACAGACAATGAGCAGTTCTTC. Protein sequence: CASKRTTDNEQFF.

There are many counts of this clonotype. The chain is built from TRBV28 and TRBJ2-1; D is possibly TRBD2 (6 bases). The CDR3 extends over 16 amino acids. Germline V gives CDR1 MDHEN, CDR2 SYDVKM. The germline V and J ends were trimmed by 2 bases and 0 bases, with 11 bases remaining between them. The CDR3 region is CASSLTGVSSYNEQFF. The CDR3 bases are TGTGCCAGCAGTTTAACGGGGGTGAGCTCCTACAATGAGCAGTTCTTC.

This clonotype was seen more than once but under ten times. The gene calls are TRBV12-3 or TRBV12-4 and TRBJ1-2; possible D gene TRBD1, 5 bases. Trimming shortened V by 6 bases and J by 4 bases, and 12 bases separated the two germline ends. This CDR3 is 13 amino acids long. Here the CDR3 DNA reads TGTGCCAGCAGGGCCGACAGATTCTATGGCTACACCTTC. It is translated as CASRADRFYGYTF.

This clonotype was counted a few times. This chain uses TRBV5-1 with TRBJ2-7; D gene unclear. Per germline, CDR1 SGHRS and CDR2 YFSETQ. The CDR3 has 12 residues. Trimming left V 2 bases short and J 6 bases short, with 9 bases between. CDR3 amino acids: CASSLADSEQYF. Here the CDR3 DNA reads TGCGCCAGCAGCTTAGCCGATTCCGAGCAGTACTTC.

V and J are TRBV20-1 and TRBJ1-6; D ambiguous. V was pared by 3 bases and J by 7 bases, with 13 bases between. CDR3 length: 14 amino acids. Germline loops: CDR1 DFQATT, CDR2 SNEGSKA (reference sequence). The CDR3 DNA follows: TGCAGTGCTAGGCGTGGACGGACCAATTCACCCCTCCACTTT. Its protein is CSARRGRTNSPLHF.

This clonotype was counted ten times or more. The J gene is TRBJ1-4, the V gene TRBV7-9, with D unresolved. Germline values: CDR1 SEHNR, CDR2 FQNEAQ (reference sequence). The CDR3 is 10 residues long. V was cut by 6 bases and J by 7 bases, with 3 bases left in between. Written as DNA, the CDR3 is TGTGCCAGCAGTGGTGAAAAACTGTTTTTT. This codes for CASSGEKLFF.

This clonotype was picked up many times. V is TRBV20-1 and J is TRBJ1-5, with TRBD1 matching over 11 bases. Germline lookup yields CDR1 DFQATT and CDR2 SNEGSKA (reference sequence). Trimming took 3 bases from V and 8 from J; bases not matched to a gene: 6. This CDR3 has 14 amino acids. CDR3 amino acids: CSASLGQGVKPQHF. The CDR3 nucleotides are TGCAGTGCTAGCTTGGGACAGGGGGTTAAGCCCCAGCATTTT.

In this sample, this clonotype turned up a few times. The V call is TRBV6-1, the J call TRBJ2-3; 8 nucleotides match TRBD2. Per the germline V gene, CDR1 is MNHNS and CDR2 is SASEGT. The CDR3 length is 13 residues. V was pared by 9 bases and J by 2 bases, with 4 bases of the junction left unmatched. CDR3 residues: CASNSGDTDTQYF. For the CDR3, the DNA is TGTGCCAGTAATAGCGGGGACACAGATACGCAGTATTTT.

This clonotype was recorded only once. The rearrangement joins TRBV29-1 to TRBJ2-1; tentatively, D is TRBD1 or TRBD2 (6 bases each). Trimming stripped 8 bases from V and 6 bases from J, with 14 bases between. Germline V gene data show CDR1 as SQVTM and CDR2 as ANQGSEA. The CDR3 loop spans 12 amino acids. DNA of the CDR3: TGCAGCACAATAGGGGGAGGCAATGAGCAGTTCTTC. This encodes CSTIGGGNEQFF.

This rearrangement joins TRBV6-6 to TRBJ2-3; D remains ambiguous. The germline CDR1 and CDR2 sequences are MNHNY and SVGAGI (reference sequence). CDR3 length: 12 residues. V was clipped by 7 bases and J by 2 bases, with 7 bases between them. The DNA of the CDR3 is TGTGCCAGCACCGGAAACACAGATACGCAGTATTTT. Encoded protein: CASTGNTDTQYF.

This clonotype appeared once. V gene TRBV23-1 combines with J gene TRBJ2-1, with D tentatively TRBD1 or TRBD2 (5 bases each). TRBV23-1 is recorded as an ORF, its role being uncertain. The length of the CDR3 is 16 residues. V lost 7 bases and J lost 8, with 24 bases in between. The CDR3 sequence: CASTTPGTPSKDEQFF. CDR3 DNA sequence: TGCGCCAGCACCACTCCCGGGACCCCGAGTAAGGATGAGCAGTTCTTC.

This clonotype was counted only a few times. The genes are TRBV6-6 and TRBJ2-3; TRBD1 might be the D (6 bases). This CDR3 spans 12 amino acids. Germline V gene sequence: CDR1 MNHNY, CDR2 SVGAGI (reference sequence). V was cut by 8 bases and J by 7 bases, with 13 bases left in between. CDR3 sequence: CASRGGSHTQYF. For the CDR3, the DNA is TGTGCCAGCCGAGGGGGTTCTCATACGCAGTATTTT.

The chain has TRBV20-1 and TRBJ2-5; D not certain. The CDR3 runs to 13 residues. CDR1 and CDR2 from the germline V gene are DFQATT and SNEGSKA (reference sequence). In DNA, the CDR3 is TGCAGCGCAGCCCCTGGGGTCGGGGAGACCCAGTACTTC. Amino acids: CSAAPGVGETQYF.